This TCR beta chain was retrieved from a study of Tregs in tolerant kidney transplant recipients. Profiled with immunoSEQ multiplex PCR; TCRdb holds only in-frame clones, not every one. This table lists about 48,000 clones. Concerning this clone: Its antigen remains unknown.

Overall study results and limits: Biological reproducibility was not directly addressed in this study.

The sequence was obtained from a human donor who received a combined kidney and bone marrow transplant. Here the sequenced sample was CD4+ T cells from blood, taken before the transplant.

The CDR3 spells CASSLVTGDNSPLHF. CDR3 DNA, as far as it was read: TGTGCCAGCAGCTTAGTTACCGGGGATAATTCACCC. The chain recombines TRBV7-2 with TRBJ1-6; the D is unclear. The read gets to within 3 residues of the CDR3 end, and the germline J gene fills in the rest. Germline V lookup: CDR1 SGHTA, CDR2 FQGNSA. Deletions cut 1 base from V and 5 bases from J, with 9 bases between. The CDR3 consists of 15 residues. The variable domain in full, completed from reference TRBV7-2 and TRBJ1-6, reads GAGVSQSPSNKVTEKGKDVELRCDPISGHTALYWYRQSLGQGLEFLIYFQGNSAPDKSGLPSDRFSAERTGGSVSTLTIQRTQQEDSAVYLCASSLVTGDNSPLHFGNGTRLTVT.